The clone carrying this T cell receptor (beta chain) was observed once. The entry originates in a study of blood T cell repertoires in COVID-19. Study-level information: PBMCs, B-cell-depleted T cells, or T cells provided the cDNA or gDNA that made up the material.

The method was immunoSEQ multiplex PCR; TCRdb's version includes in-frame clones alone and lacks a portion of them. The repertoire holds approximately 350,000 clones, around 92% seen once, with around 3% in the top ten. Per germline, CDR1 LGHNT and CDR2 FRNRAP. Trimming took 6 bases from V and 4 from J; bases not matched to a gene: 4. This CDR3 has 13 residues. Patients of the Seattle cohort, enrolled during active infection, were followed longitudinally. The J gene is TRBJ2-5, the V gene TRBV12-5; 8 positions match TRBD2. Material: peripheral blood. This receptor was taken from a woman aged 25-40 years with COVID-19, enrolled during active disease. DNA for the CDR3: TGTGCTAGTGGCCCCGGGGGGGTAGAGACCCAGTACTTC. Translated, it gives CASGPGGVETQYF. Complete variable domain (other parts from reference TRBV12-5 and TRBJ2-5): DARVTQTPRHKVTEMGQEVTMRCQPILGHNTVFWYRQTMMQGLELLAYFRNRAPLDDSGMPKDRFSAEMPDATLATLKIQPSEPRDSAVYFCASGPGGVETQYFGPGTRLLVL.